The sequence of this TCR beta chain was determined in a study of CD8 T cell repertoires and HIV-1 epitope variants. For the study at large: Separate wells received one of Twenty-five Gag or Nef variant peptides. Controls included no peptide, Ebola AY9 epitope, and a CMV, EBV, flu pool. Separate from the cultures, 1M uncultured T cells served as baseline. Findings and caveats of the study: Beta chains alone show antigen proliferation, not cytokine profile or function.

Turning to this clone: Its cognate antigen is unknown.

Clones were read by immunoSEQ multiplex PCR, and TCRdb kept only the in-frame ones, dropping some. The sample has about 4,900 clones; around 69% are singletons. Per the germline V gene, CDR1 is MDHEN and CDR2 is SYDVKM. V trimming: 6 bases; J trimming: 2 bases; junction bases outside the gene matches: 7. This CDR3 is 15 amino acids long. The chain joins TRBV28 to TRBJ1-3; 7 bases map to TRBD1. The sample consisted of cultured CD8+ T cells derived from PBMCs. This TCR was sampled from a male donor with HIV. The CDR3 coding sequence is TGTGCCAGCAGCCCTGACAGGGTGGCTGGAAACACCATATATTTT. Encoded protein: CASSPDRVAGNTIYF.